This T cell receptor (beta chain) was retrieved from a study of T cells after yellow fever vaccination. This clonotype was recorded at least ten times. MiXCR, run by TCRdb on the 5' RACE reads, gives a single entry per CDR3 protein. There are just under 600,000 distinct CDR3 sequences in the sample; around an eighth occur only once, and more than 13% lies in the top ten. The J segment lost 5 bases and the V segment lost 2 bases, leaving 5 bases of the junction unmatched. The CDR3 spans 15 residues. Germline CDR1 and CDR2: SGDLS and YYNGEE. The sequence came from a man aged 25 to 45 who received the YFV17D yellow fever vaccine. Sequences were derived from PBMCs, sampled on the day of the yellow fever booster vaccination. The rearrangement uses TRBV9 and TRBJ2-1, with 9 bases aligning to TRBD2. The CDR3 spells CASSVASGADNEQFF. The DNA for the CDR3 is TGTGCCAGCAGCGTCGCTAGCGGGGCAGACAATGAGCAGTTCTTC.